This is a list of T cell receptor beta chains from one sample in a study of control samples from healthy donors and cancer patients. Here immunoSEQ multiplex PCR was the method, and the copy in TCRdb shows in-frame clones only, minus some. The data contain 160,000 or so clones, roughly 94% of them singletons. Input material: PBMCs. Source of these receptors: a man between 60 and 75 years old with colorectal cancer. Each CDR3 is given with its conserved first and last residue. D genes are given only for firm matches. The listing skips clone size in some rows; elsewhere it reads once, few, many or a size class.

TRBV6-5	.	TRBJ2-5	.	TGTGCCAGCAGTTTCGGGACGCAGCGAGAGACCCAGTACTTC	CASSFGTQRETQYF
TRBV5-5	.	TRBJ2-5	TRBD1	TGTGCCAGCAGCCTCTCCGACAGGGGGCGGGAGACCCAGTACTTC	CASSLSDRGRETQYF
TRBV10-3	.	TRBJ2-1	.	TGTGCCATCAGTGAGTCCGGGAGCCCTTATGATGAGCAGTTCTTC	CAISESGSPYDEQFF
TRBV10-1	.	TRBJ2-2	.	TGCGCCAGCAACTCGGACACCACCGGGGAGCTGTTTTTT	CASNSDTTGELFF
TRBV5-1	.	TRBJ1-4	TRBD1	TGCGCCACCTCCGAAACAGGGGACGAAAAACTGTTTTTT	CATSETGDEKLFF
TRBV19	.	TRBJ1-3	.	TGTGCCAGTAGTATAATCGGCTCGACTGGAAACACCATATATTTT	CASSIIGSTGNTIYF
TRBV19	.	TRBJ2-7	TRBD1	TGTGCCAGTAGCATTACAGGGGGATACTCCTACGAGCAGTACTTC	CASSITGGYSYEQYF
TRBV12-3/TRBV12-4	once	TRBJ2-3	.	TGTGCGAGTTCCCTTGGCACCACAGATACGCAGTATTTT	CASSLGTTDTQYF
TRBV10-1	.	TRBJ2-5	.	TGCGCCAGCAGTACTCCCGGGACACCGTTCTCGGAGACCCAGTACTTC	CASSTPGTPFSETQYF
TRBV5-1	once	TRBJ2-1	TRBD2	TGCGCCAGCAGCTTGGGGCTAGCGGGGGGTAATAATGAGCAGTTCTTC	CASSLGLAGGNNEQFF
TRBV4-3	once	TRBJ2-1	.	TGCGCCAGCAGCCCCCTGAATGGGAGGCAGTTCTTC	CASSPLNGRQFF
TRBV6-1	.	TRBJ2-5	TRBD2	TGTGCCAGCAGTGAACGCGGGGGGTGGGAGACCCAGTACTTC	CASSERGGWETQYF
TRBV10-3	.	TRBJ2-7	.	TGTGCCATCAGTGAGTTTAGCGGTTACGAGCAGTACTTC	CAISEFSGYEQYF
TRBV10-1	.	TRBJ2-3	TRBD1	TGCGCCAGCAGTGAGTCGGGGACAGGGGCAGATACGCAGTATTTT	CASSESGTGADTQYF
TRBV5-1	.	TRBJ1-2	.	TGCGCCAGCAGCTTGTCTGGGGGGAACTATGGCTACACCTTC	CASSLSGGNYGYTF
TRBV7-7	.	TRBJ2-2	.	TGTGCCAGCAGCTTAGAGGGGGGCCTCACCGGGGAGCTGTTTTTT	CASSLEGGLTGELFF
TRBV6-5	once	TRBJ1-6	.	TGTGCCACCCGGGGGGGGCTCGATAATTCACCCCTCCACTTT	CATRGGLDNSPLHF
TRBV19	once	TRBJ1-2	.	TGTGCCAGCCAAACCGCGCAAGTCTATGGCTACACCTTC	CASQTAQVYGYTF
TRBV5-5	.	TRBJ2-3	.	TGTGCCAGCAGCTTGGAGCGGGATACGCAGTATTTT	CASSLERDTQYF
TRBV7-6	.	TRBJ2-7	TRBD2	TGTGCCAGCAGCGGGGGACTAGCGGGGGGCTACGAGCAGTACTTC	CASSGGLAGGYEQYF
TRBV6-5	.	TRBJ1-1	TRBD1	TGTGCCAGCAGGGACAGGGGCTATTTTGAAGCTTTCTTT	CASRDRGYFEAFF
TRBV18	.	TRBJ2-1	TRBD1	TGTGCCAGCTCACCCCAGACAGGGGGGACAAATGAGCAGTTCTTC	CASSPQTGGTNEQFF
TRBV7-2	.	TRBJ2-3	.	TGTGCCAGCAGCTTCGGGGGTAGAGGCACAGATACGCAGTATTTT	CASSFGGRGTDTQYF
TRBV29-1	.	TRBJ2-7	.	TGCAGCGTTGAAGGGCAGGGTATGAGCGAGCAGTACTTC	CSVEGQGMSEQYF
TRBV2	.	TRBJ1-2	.	TGTGCCAGCAGGATCACCTCTAACTATGGCTACACCTTC	CASRITSNYGYTF
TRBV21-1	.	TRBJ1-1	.	TGTGCCAGCAGCAAAGGCGAGGGGGCAAAGAAGGGTGAAGCTTTCTTT	CASSKGEGAKKGEAFF
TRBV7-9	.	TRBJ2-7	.	TGTGCCAGCAGCTTAGCCCTGGGGGGAGGCGAGCAGTACTTC	CASSLALGGGEQYF
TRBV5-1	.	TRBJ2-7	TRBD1	TGCGCCAGCAGCAGGGGGACAGGGGATAGAAGCTACGAGCAGTACTTC	CASSRGTGDRSYEQYF
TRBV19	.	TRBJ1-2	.	TGTGCCAGTAGTCCAGGAGGGCTGCGCTATGGCTACACCTTC	CASSPGGLRYGYTF
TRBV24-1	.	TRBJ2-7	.	TGTGCCACCAGCACAGGCATCTCCTACGAGCAGTACTTC	CATSTGISYEQYF
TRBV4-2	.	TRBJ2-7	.	TGTGCCAGCAGCCAAGATTCCAGGGGGGACGAGCAGTACTTC	CASSQDSRGDEQYF
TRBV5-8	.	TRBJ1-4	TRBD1	TGTGCCAGCAGCGCAACAGGGGGGGTGACTAATGAAAAACTGTTTTTT	CASSATGGVTNEKLFF
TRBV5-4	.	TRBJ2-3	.	TGTGCCAGCAGCTTGGAACTGTACAGCACAGATACGCAGTATTTT	CASSLELYSTDTQYF
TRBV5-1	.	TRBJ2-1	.	TGCGCCAGCAGCTTGGCCGGGGGAAGGGTGAACAATGAGCAGTTCTTC	CASSLAGGRVNNEQFF
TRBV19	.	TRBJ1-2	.	TGTGCCAGTAGTATAGAGGCAGGGATCTATGGCTACACCTTC	CASSIEAGIYGYTF
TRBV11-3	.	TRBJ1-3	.	TGTGCCAGCAGCTTCTCGCCGGGAAACACCATATATTTT	CASSFSPGNTIYF
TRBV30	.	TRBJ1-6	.	TGTGCCTGGAGCGGAGCCGGGAACCTAGTTTCACCCCTCCACTTT	CAWSGAGNLVSPLHF
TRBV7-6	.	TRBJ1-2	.	TGTGCCAGCAGCCCGCAGGGTGGGGGAGAGGATGGCTACACCTTC	CASSPQGGGEDGYTF
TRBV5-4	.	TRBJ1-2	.	TGTGCCAGCAGCTTGAACAGCTATGGCTACACCTTC	CASSLNSYGYTF
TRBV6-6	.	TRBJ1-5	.	TGTGCCAGCAGTTACCGGATACAGGGCCAGCCCCAGCATTTT	CASSYRIQGQPQHF
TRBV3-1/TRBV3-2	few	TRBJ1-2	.	TGTGCCACCCAAGGGGGATCAGAGGGTGGCTACACCTTC	CATQGGSEGGYTF
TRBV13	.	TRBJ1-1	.	TGTGCCAGCAGCTTAAGGGGACCTCATCGGGGAACTGAAGCTTTCTTT	CASSLRGPHRGTEAFF
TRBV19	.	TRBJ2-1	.	TGTGCCAGCCGGGGGGCCCCTAAAAATGAGCAGTTCTTC	CASRGAPKNEQFF
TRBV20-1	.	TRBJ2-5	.	TGCAGTGCTAGAGAACCAGAGACCCAGTACTTC	CSAREPETQYF
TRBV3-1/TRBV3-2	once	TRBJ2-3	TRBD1	TGTGCCAGCAGCCAAGTCCAGACAGGGGCAGATACGCAGTATTTT	CASSQVQTGADTQYF
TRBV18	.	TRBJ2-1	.	TGTGCCAGCTCCCTATCCTACAATGAGCAGTTCTTC	CASSLSYNEQFF
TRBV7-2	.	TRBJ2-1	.	TGTGCCAGCAGCCCTGACAGGCCTACAATTTACAATGAGCAGTTCTTC	CASSPDRPTIYNEQFF
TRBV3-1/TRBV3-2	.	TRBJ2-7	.	TGTGCCAGCAGCCAATCGAACCTCTACGAGCAGTACTTC	CASSQSNLYEQYF
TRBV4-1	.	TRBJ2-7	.	TGCGCCAGCAGCCAAATTCACGGGGGCTACGAGCAGTACTTC	CASSQIHGGYEQYF
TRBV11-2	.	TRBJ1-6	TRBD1	TGTGCCAGCAGCTTAACCCACAGGGGTGGGAATTCACCCCTCCACTTT	CASSLTHRGGNSPLHF
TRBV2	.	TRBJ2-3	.	TGTGCCAGCAGTGACCCCGCGAGGGGGGGATCTGACACAGATACGCAGTATTTT	CASSDPARGGSDTDTQYF
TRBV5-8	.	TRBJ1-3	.	TGTGCCAGCAGCTTCGGGGGGTCTGGAAACACCATATATTTT	CASSFGGSGNTIYF
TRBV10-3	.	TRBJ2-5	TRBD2	TGTGCCATCAGTGCGTCGACTAGCGGGGGAGGGGAGACCCAGTACTTC	CAISASTSGGGETQYF
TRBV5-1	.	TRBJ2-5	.	TGCGCCAGCACCCCCAGTGGGGCGCTGGGAGAGACCCAGTACTTC	CASTPSGALGETQYF
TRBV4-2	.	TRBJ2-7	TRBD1	TGTGCCAGCAGCCGGAAACCGGGTGGGGACAGCTCCTACGAGCAGTACTTC	CASSRKPGGDSSYEQYF
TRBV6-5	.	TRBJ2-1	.	TGTGCCAGCAGTAGAGGGACCCCCTGGAGCGATGAGCAGTTCTTC	CASSRGTPWSDEQFF
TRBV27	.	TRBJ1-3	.	TGTGCCAGCACCCATGGCAGGGTCTCTGGAAACACCATATATTTT	CASTHGRVSGNTIYF
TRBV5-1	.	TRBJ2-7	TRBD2	TGCGCCAGCAGCCCAGGACTAGCGGACTACGAGCAGTACTTC	CASSPGLADYEQYF
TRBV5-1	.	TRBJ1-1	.	TGCGCCAGCAGGCCAGCCTCATGGGGGGACACTGAAGCTTTCTTT	CASRPASWGDTEAFF